Sequencing of this T cell receptor (beta chain) was carried out in a study of identifying expanded T cells in peripheral blood. The count of this clone is one. Antigen unknown. Repertoires were generated with immunoSEQ multiplex PCR, while TCRdb's copy carries only in-frame clones and drops some. This sample has around 100,000 clones; around 90% occur once, and the top ten carry less than 7%. Study observations and caveats: About 1.2 clones differed between technical replicates, versus approximately 16 and 20 over time. Variance in clone template counts between approximately two-week samples significantly increased with total template count across all healthy donors.

The receptor was isolated from a person aged 18-70 years in good health. The sequenced sample consisted of blood.

Here the CDR3 DNA reads TGTGCCAGCAGCTTATTCGTAGGACAGGGATTCAATGAGCAGTTCTTC. Encoded protein: CASSLFVGQGFNEQFF. The gene calls are TRBV7-3 and TRBJ2-1, with 8 bases lining up with TRBD1. The CDR3 is made up of 16 amino acids. J was trimmed by 6 bases and V by 2 bases; bases with no gene match: 9. Germline-derived CDR1 and CDR2 are SGHTA and FQGTGA.